This is a list of T cell receptor beta chains from one sample in a study of post-analysis software for immune sequencing data. TCRdb recomputed calls from the PCR reads with MiXCR, one row per CDR3 protein. This table holds 650,000 to 850,000 distinct CDR3 sequences, 40% to 55% found once. The sequencing sample was made of blood. The receptors come from a girl aged 10 to 17 with multiple sclerosis. Each CDR3 is given with its conserved first and last residue. Fields, in order: clone size, V gene, J gene, CDR3 protein. Size is omitted from some rows. Given values are once, few, many or a class for expanded clones.

abundance: .; v_gene: TRBV12-3/TRBV12-4; j_gene: TRBJ1-2; CDR3aa: CASSLGGTPLYGYTF
abundance: few; v_gene: TRBV29-1; j_gene: TRBJ2-1; CDR3aa: CSVQKTSGNEQFF
abundance: once; v_gene: TRBV20-1; j_gene: .; CDR3aa: CSASSDRGVDEQYF
abundance: .; v_gene: TRBV5-1; j_gene: .; CDR3aa: CASSSGQGSREQYF
abundance: .; v_gene: TRBV2; j_gene: TRBJ2-1; CDR3aa: CASRGGATYNEQFF
abundance: .; v_gene: TRBV20-1; j_gene: TRBJ2-1; CDR3aa: CSAGTSGRIYNEQFF
abundance: many; v_gene: TRBV4-2; j_gene: TRBJ2-7; CDR3aa: CASSQVAGGGYEQYF
abundance: .; v_gene: TRBV9; j_gene: TRBJ2-3; CDR3aa: CASSAPGGLLTSRPDTQYF
abundance: few; v_gene: TRBV9; j_gene: TRBJ2-1; CDR3aa: CASSPSTPGAGNEQFF
abundance: .; v_gene: TRBV10-3; j_gene: TRBJ2-1; CDR3aa: CAIGPSSYNEQFF
abundance: .; v_gene: TRBV5-5; j_gene: TRBJ2-6; CDR3aa: CASRTGTGGPGANVLTF
abundance: once; v_gene: TRBV6-5; j_gene: TRBJ2-3; CDR3aa: CASRNLGDTDTQYF
abundance: .; v_gene: TRBV29-1; j_gene: TRBJ2-1; CDR3aa: CSVAGEQFF
abundance: many; v_gene: TRBV29-1; j_gene: TRBJ2-5; CDR3aa: CSVAQETQYF
abundance: few; v_gene: TRBV6-6; j_gene: TRBJ2-7; CDR3aa: CASSYSLGPFTYEQYF
abundance: .; v_gene: TRBV12-3/TRBV12-4; j_gene: TRBJ2-5; CDR3aa: CTSTTRMGETQYF
abundance: .; v_gene: TRBV6-6; j_gene: TRBJ2-1; CDR3aa: CASRIAGDGNEQFF
abundance: .; v_gene: TRBV12-3/TRBV12-4; j_gene: TRBJ1-1; CDR3aa: CASSLLDTNTEAFF